Each of the 21 T cell receptor beta chains below was sequenced from the same sample in a study of HIV-infected patients and healthy controls. About 450 ng RNA was reverse transcribed with alpha and beta constant-region primers. Each of the alpha and beta chains got its own library through chain-specific third strand synthesis with indices. MiXCR, run by TCRdb on the 5' RACE reads, gives a single entry per CDR3 protein. The sample lists 3,500 to 5,500 distinct CDR3 sequences, roughly 7.4% seen once, with 25% to 30% in the top ten. The repertoire came from unfractionated whole blood and reflected all unsorted peripheral T cells. Sequencing was performed on blood, taken before antiretroviral therapy. The receptors were gathered from an adult with HIV infection.

This clonotype rates as medium-sized. This chain joins TRBV11-2 and TRBJ1-2; the D gene is possibly TRBD1 (5 bases). This CDR3 has 15 amino acids. Germline CDR1 SGHAT, CDR2 FQNNGV. V lost 1 base, J lost 2 bases, and 11 bases lay in between. CDR3 sequence: CASSLGPGTNYGYTF. The CDR3 DNA reads TGTGCCAGCAGCTTAGGTCCCGGGACCAACTATGGCTACACCTTC.

J is TRBJ1-2 and V is TRBV7-9; 8 nucleotides agree with TRBD1. The CDR3 extends over 13 amino acids. Germline trimming cut 10 bases from V and 3 bases from J; bases unmatched to any gene: 7. Per the germline V gene, CDR1 is SEHNR and CDR2 is FQNEAQ (reference sequence). Here the CDR3 DNA reads TGTGCCATTGACAGGGGAGGGTACTATGGCTACACCTTC. As protein: CAIDRGGYYGYTF.

This clonotype was detected ten times or more. The chain links TRBV27 to TRBJ1-2; D ambiguous. This CDR3 comprises 13 residues. The V gene's germline CDR1 is MNHEY and CDR2 SMNVEV (reference sequence). The V end lost 4 bases, the J end lost 7 bases, and 13 bases lay between the germline ends. CDR3 loop: CASSSMDGVGYTF. The DNA of the CDR3 is TGTGCCAGCAGTTCAATGGATGGGGTTGGCTACACCTTC.

The chain joins TRBV7-9 to TRBJ1-1, with TRBD1 identical over 8 bases. Germline lookup yields CDR1 SEHNR and CDR2 FQNEAQ (reference sequence). With V trimmed by 6 bases and J by 0 bases, 9 bases remained unmatched. The length of the CDR3 is 16 residues. Written as DNA, the CDR3 is TGTGCCAGCAGTTCCCGGGACAGGAGCATGAACACTGAAGCTTTCTTT. Translated, it gives CASSSRDRSMNTEAFF.

This clonotype is judged medium-sized. V and J are TRBV2 and TRBJ1-1, with 11 bases matching TRBD1. Germline V CDR1 and CDR2: SNHLY, FYNNEI. The CDR3 loop spans 14 amino acids. The V gene end was trimmed by 6 bases and the J gene end by 5 bases; junction bases not matched to a gene: 5. CDR3 loop: CASSLGTGGTEAFF. DNA for the CDR3: TGTGCCAGCAGCTTAGGGACAGGGGGAACTGAAGCTTTCTTT.

This clonotype is medium-sized within its sample. The genes are TRBV7-6 and TRBJ2-7, with D perhaps TRBD1 (5 bases). Germline CDR1 SGHVS, CDR2 FNYEAQ. The CDR3 is 14 residues long. Trimming shortened V by 5 bases and J by 1 base, and 12 bases separated the two germline ends. The CDR3 region has the DNA TGTGCCAGCAGCCCCCAGGGCAGTTCCTACGAGCAGTACTTC. It codes for CASSPQGSSYEQYF.

A few counts support this clonotype. V usage is TRBV7-9 and J usage is TRBJ1-5; TRBD1 matches at 7 bases. The CDR3 has 15 amino acids. V shed 5 bases, J shed 3 bases, and the junction held 7 bases outside the gene matches. The V gene's germline CDR1 is SEHNR and CDR2 FQNEAQ (reference sequence). CDR3 sequence: CASSPTGALNQPQHF. The CDR3 DNA is TGTGCCAGCAGCCCAACAGGGGCCCTCAATCAGCCCCAGCATTTT.

This clonotype was counted a few times. The chain uses TRBV7-2 and TRBJ2-6; maybe TRBD2 (5 bases). Germline values: CDR1 SGHTA, CDR2 FQGNSA. The ends were cut back, 1 base at V and 2 bases at J, with 6 bases in the middle. CDR3 length: 15 amino acids. CDR3 DNA sequence: TGTGCCAGCAGCTTAGTGCGGGCTGGGGCCAACGTCCTGACTTTC. Encoded protein: CASSLVRAGANVLTF.

This clonotype was counted ten times or more. One end of the junction fails to match germline, which may point to a read error. CDR3 in amino acids: CASLPTNMEHQPQHF. CDR3 nucleotide sequence: TGTGCCAGCTTACCAACGAACATGGAGCATCAGCCCCAGCATTTT. The chain combines TRBV18 with TRBJ1-5; no firm D call. The CDR3 has 15 amino acids. Germline CDR1 and CDR2: KGHSH and LQKENI.

This clonotype was seen at least ten times. The chain carries TRBV5-1 and TRBJ2-5; 10 bases agree with TRBD2. V dropped 2 bases and J dropped 1; count of bases not matched to a gene: 2. The germline V gene has CDR1 SGHRS and CDR2 YFSETQ. The CDR3 has 15 amino acids. CDR3 in amino acids: CASSLAGGPQETQYF. Written as DNA, the CDR3 is TGCGCCAGCAGCTTAGCGGGGGGGCCCCAAGAGACCCAGTACTTC.

The chain uses TRBV6-5 and TRBJ2-1; 7 nucleotides agree with TRBD2. The CDR3 covers 16 residues. Looked up from germline, CDR1 is MNHEY and CDR2 is SVGAGI. The trim removed 4 bases at V and 10 bases at J, leaving 16 bases unmatched. CDR3 nucleotides: TGTGCCAGCAGTTCCAACCATCGGGACTACCCGTGGGAGCAGTTCTTC. This translates into CASSSNHRDYPWEQFF.

Sample share makes this clonotype medium-sized (0.01 to 0.1%). The genes are TRBV27 and TRBJ2-1; D gene ambiguous. Germline CDR1 and CDR2: MNHEY and SMNVEV (reference sequence). CDR3 length equals 19 residues. Trimming took off 6 bases at V and 0 bases at J, with 24 bases between the two ends. CDR3 sequence (DNA): TGTGCCAGCAGCCCCGACCGGGCCGACTCGTTGAGCTCCTACAATGAGCAGTTCTTC. It codes for CASSPDRADSLSSYNEQFF.

In its sample, this clonotype was seen many times. Here the CDR3 DNA reads TGTGCCAGCAGTGAATGGGCAAGCACAGATACGCAGTATTTT. This gives the protein CASSEWASTDTQYF. The rearrangement joins TRBV2 to TRBJ2-3; D is ambiguous. Per the germline V gene, CDR1 is SNHLY and CDR2 is FYNNEI. Between the trimmed V and J ends, which lost 2 bases and 0 bases, there was a span of 6 bases. There are 14 residues in the CDR3.

This clonotype is deemed medium-sized. The chain uses TRBV9 and TRBJ1-4; D uncertain. V lost 2 bases and J lost 2, with 13 bases in between. The V gene's germline CDR1 is SGDLS and CDR2 YYNGEE. This CDR3 has 16 residues. The CDR3 coding sequence is TGTGCCAGCAGCGTGTCCGTCTCGGGGACTAATGAAAAACTGTTTTTT. It codes for CASSVSVSGTNEKLFF.

This clonotype is labeled medium-sized. This chain links TRBV20-1 with TRBJ1-5; TRBD1 matches 8 bases. The CDR3 sequence is 15 residues long. Germline trimming cut 5 bases from V and 0 bases from J; bases unmatched to any gene: 6. Germline lookup yields CDR1 DFQATT and CDR2 SNEGSKA (reference sequence). CDR3 loop: CSAFTGGGSNQPQHF. CDR3 in DNA: TGCAGTGCTTTTACAGGGGGTGGTAGCAATCAGCCCCAGCATTTT.

This chain uses TRBV24-1 with TRBJ2-3, with a weak D call TRBD2 (6 bases). The germline V gene has CDR1 KGHDR and CDR2 SFDVKD. The V end was cut by 4 bases, the J end by 7 bases, with 8 bases between. CDR3 length equals 12 residues. CDR3 sequence (DNA): TGTGCCACCAGTGACAGGGACTATACGCAGTATTTT. This encodes CATSDRDYTQYF.

In the case of this clonotype: This could be a read error, since a much larger clone is one nucleotide away. V is TRBV20-1 and J is TRBJ2-2; 9 nucleotides agree with TRBD2. Unmatched junction bases numbered 8, after V lost 6 bases and J lost 3 bases. The CDR3 is 15 residues long. Per the germline V gene, CDR1 is DFQATT and CDR2 is SNEGSKA (reference sequence). The CDR3 reads CSARAAGGYTGELFF. The DNA for the CDR3 is TGCAGTGCCCGAGCGGCGGGAGGGTACACCGGGGAGCTGTTTTTT.

At least ten counts were recorded for this clonotype. DNA for the CDR3: TGTGCCAGCAGTTGGGACCAAGCTTACCAAGAGACCCAGTACTTC. This translates into CASSWDQAYQETQYF. The gene calls are TRBV28 and TRBJ2-5; D may match TRBD1 or TRBD2 (5 bases each). Trimming left V 4 bases short and J 0 bases short, with 12 bases between. This CDR3 comprises 15 residues. CDR1 is MDHEN and CDR2 is SYDVKM in the germline V gene.

In its sample, this clonotype was seen many times. This chain joins TRBV6-5 and TRBJ1-4; TRBD1 is a possible D gene (6 bases). The CDR3 has 13 residues. Trimming removed 2 bases at V and 8 bases at J, with 9 bases between. The V gene's germline CDR1 is MNHEY and CDR2 SVGAGI. In DNA form, the CDR3 reads TGTGCCAGCAGTTACGGGACATACGAAAAACTGTTTTTT. It yields the protein CASSYGTYEKLFF.

This clonotype has at least ten counts. V and J are TRBV6-1 and TRBJ1-1, with TRBD1 identical over 9 bases. Germline CDR1 is MNHNS and CDR2 is SASEGT. After removal of 8 bases from V and 2 bases from J, the junction contained 6 bases not matched to a gene. The CDR3 length is 14 residues. Here the CDR3 reads CASAGTGINTEAFF. In DNA form, the CDR3 reads TGTGCCAGCGCAGGGACAGGGATAAACACTGAAGCTTTCTTT.

This clonotype is judged medium-sized. This sequence joins TRBV4-2 and TRBJ2-7; D not certain. The V end was cut by 1 base, the J end by 6 bases, with 19 bases between. Looked up from germline, CDR1 is LGHNA and CDR2 is YNFKEQ. The CDR3 is 16 amino acids. CDR3 DNA sequence: TGTGCCAGCAGCCAAGCATGGGGTACCGAATTGGTCGAGCAGTACTTC. Residues: CASSQAWGTELVEQYF.